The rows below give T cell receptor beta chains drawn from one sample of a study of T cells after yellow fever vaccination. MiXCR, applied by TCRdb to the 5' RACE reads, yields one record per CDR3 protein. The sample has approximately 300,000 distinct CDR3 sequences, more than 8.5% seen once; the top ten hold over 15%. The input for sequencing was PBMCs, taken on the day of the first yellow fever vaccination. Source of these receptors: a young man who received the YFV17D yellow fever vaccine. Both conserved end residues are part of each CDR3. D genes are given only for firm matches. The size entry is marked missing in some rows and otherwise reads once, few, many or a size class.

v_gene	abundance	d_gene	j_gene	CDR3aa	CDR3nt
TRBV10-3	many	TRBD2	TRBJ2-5	CAIRWEGKETQYF	TGTGCCATCAGATGGGAGGGAAAAGAGACCCAGTACTTC
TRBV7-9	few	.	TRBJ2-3	CASSLVRLSTDTQYF	TGTGCCAGCAGCTTAGTCCGGCTGAGCACAGATACGCAGTATTTT
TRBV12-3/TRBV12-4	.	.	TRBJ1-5	CASSSHPQKQPQHF	TGTGCCAGCAGTTCGCACCCCCAAAAACAGCCCCAGCATTTT
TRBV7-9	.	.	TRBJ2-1	CASSLEGGRSYNEQFF	TGTGCCAGCAGCTTAGAGGGCGGGCGCTCCTACAATGAGCAGTTCTTC
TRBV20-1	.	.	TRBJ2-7	CSAISYSDTEQYF	TGCAGTGCTATCAGTTACAGCGACACCGAGCAGTACTTC
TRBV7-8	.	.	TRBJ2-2	CASSMPSVNTGELFF	TGTGCCAGCAGCATGCCGTCGGTGAACACCGGGGAGCTGTTTTTT
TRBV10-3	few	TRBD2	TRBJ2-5	CAISDRLAETQYF	TGTGCCATCAGTGATCGACTAGCAGAGACCCAGTACTTC
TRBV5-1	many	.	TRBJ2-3	CASSGRTTGRTDTQYF	TGCGCCAGCTCTGGGAGAACGACAGGCCGCACAGATACGCAGTATTTT
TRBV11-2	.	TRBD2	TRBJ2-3	CASSPLAGVDTQYF	TGTGCCAGCAGCCCGCTAGCGGGGGTTGATACGCAGTATTTT
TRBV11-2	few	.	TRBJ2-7	CASKHRGFYEQYF	TGTGCCAGCAAACATAGGGGTTTCTACGAGCAGTACTTC
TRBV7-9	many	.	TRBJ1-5	CASSQEGNQPQHF	TGTGCCAGCAGTCAGGAGGGGAATCAGCCCCAGCATTTT